The 27 T cell receptor beta chains in this list originate from one sample, sequenced in a study of cytomegalovirus exposure and HLA in healthy donors. PCR employed 60 Vbeta and 13 Jbeta primers. Generated by immunoSEQ multiplex PCR, the TCRdb table keeps only in-frame clones and is missing some. The sample includes nearly 110,000 clones, about 75% of them seen just once. Specimen: PBMCs. The receptors stem from a man in his forties or fifties in good health and CMV-seronegative.

The gene calls are TRBV7-6 and TRBJ2-5, with 8 positions matching TRBD1. Germline V gene sequence: CDR1 SGHVS, CDR2 FNYEAQ. The CDR3 spans 15 residues. Losses at the gene ends were 7 bases for V and 0 bases for J; bases not matched to a gene: 7. In DNA form, the CDR3 reads TGTGCCAGCACCCCGTTGGACAGGGACCAAGAGACCCAGTACTTC. This encodes CASTPLDRDQETQYF.

The genes are TRBV27 and TRBJ1-2; D ambiguous. V was pared by 5 bases and J by 4 bases, with 20 bases between. Germline values: CDR1 MNHEY, CDR2 SMNVEV (reference sequence). The CDR3 is made up of 16 amino acids. The CDR3 DNA reads as TGTGCCAGCAGTCCCCGTATAGCCCCGCCGATCTATGGCTACACCTTC. Protein product: CASSPRIAPPIYGYTF.

This clone occurred a few times. The rearrangement uses TRBV6-6 and TRBJ1-2, with D unresolved. CDR3 length: 12 residues. V shed 6 bases and J shed 7 bases, with 12 bases lying between them. The germline gives CDR1 MNHNY, CDR2 SVGAGI (reference sequence). CDR3 amino acids: CASRHSIGGYTF. CDR3 sequence (DNA): TGTGCCAGCAGACACAGTATTGGTGGCTACACCTTC.

V usage is TRBV2 and J usage is TRBJ2-3; a weak D match, TRBD1 (5 bases). This CDR3 is built from 12 residues. The V gene lost 7 bases and the J gene lost 6 bases, with 11 bases spanning the gap. CDR1 is SNHLY, CDR2 FYNNEI, per germline. The CDR3 region is CASNRRQDTQYF. The CDR3 DNA sequence: TGTGCCAGCAACCGAAGACAGGATACGCAGTATTTT.

The rearrangement uses TRBV29-1 and TRBJ1-2; 9 bases match TRBD1. CDR3 size: 12 residues. Germline V gene sequence: CDR1 SQVTM, CDR2 ANQGSEA. Trimming took 4 bases from V and 12 from J; bases not matched to a gene: 9. CDR3 region: CSVGGQGQGHTF. In DNA form, the CDR3 reads TGCAGCGTTGGGGGACAGGGTCAGGGCCACACCTTC.

The chain is built from TRBV6-1 and TRBJ2-1; 15 bases agree with TRBD2. The CDR3 covers 15 residues. Germline values: CDR1 MNHNS, CDR2 SASEGT. The V segment lost 6 bases and the J segment 12 bases; nucleotides outside the gene matches: 9. As DNA, the CDR3 is TGTGCCAGCAGCCTTACTGGGACTAGCGGGGGGTCGCAGTTCTTC. Translation: CASSLTGTSGGSQFF.

The chain has TRBV29-1 and TRBJ1-1; 8 nucleotides align to TRBD1. Losses at the gene ends were 7 bases for V and 3 bases for J; bases not matched to a gene: 4. CDR1 SQVTM and CDR2 ANQGSEA come from the germline V gene. The CDR3 sequence is 12 residues long. CDR3 DNA: TGCAGCGCATCAGGGGGCGACACTGAAGCTTTCTTT. This translates into CSASGGDTEAFF.

The CDR3 region is CASSQDLTSASGGVTDTQYF. Written as DNA, the CDR3 is TGTGCCAGCAGCCAAGATCTCACGTCGGCTAGCGGGGGTGTAACAGATACGCAGTATTTT. The chain uses TRBV4-2 and TRBJ2-3; 10 bases map to TRBD2. Germline V gene lookup returns CDR1 LGHNA and CDR2 YNFKEQ. J lost 3 bases, V lost 0 bases, and 15 bases had no gene match. This CDR3 is 20 amino acids long.

The gene calls are TRBV4-1 and TRBJ2-3; D might be TRBD1 (6 bases). Trimming shortened V by 0 bases and J by 2 bases, and 15 bases separated the two germline ends. Germline loops: CDR1 MGHRA, CDR2 YSYEKL. The CDR3 loop spans 17 amino acids. The CDR3 sequence is CASSQDLIRGPTDTQYF. The CDR3 nucleotides are TGCGCCAGCAGCCAAGATTTGATCAGGGGCCCCACAGATACGCAGTATTTT.

A word on this clone: Different DNA sequences within this sample yield the same CDR3. The rearrangement links TRBV19 to TRBJ1-6; D is unresolved. CDR1 and CDR2 from the germline V gene are LNHDA and SQIVND (reference sequence). This CDR3 comprises 17 residues. V lost 9 bases and J 8 bases, leaving 26 bases between the germline ends. The CDR3 nucleotides read TGTGCCAGAAGAACTAGCTCTCTGGGAGCCCCCGATTCACCCCTCCACTTT. It translates to CARRTSSLGAPDSPLHF.

This rearrangement joins TRBV18 to TRBJ2-5; the D gene is possibly TRBD1 (6 bases). Gene TRBJ2-7 matches the end of the DNA better, so the J call may be wrong. The germline gives CDR1 KGHSH, CDR2 LQKENI. The CDR3 covers 15 residues. The CDR3 region has the DNA TGTGCCAGCTCACCCTCAGGGGCCCTTAACTACGAGCAGTACTTC. Translated, it gives CASSPSGALNYEQYF.

This clone showed up just a few times. This chain uses TRBV15 with TRBJ1-2; D might be TRBD1 (6 bases). CDR1 LNHNV and CDR2 YYDKDF come from the germline V gene (reference sequence). V was shortened by 1 base and J by 7 bases, with 13 bases between the two germline ends. The CDR3 consists of 14 residues. CDR3 DNA: TGTGCCACCAGCAGAGGTAACAGGGTTAGTGGCTACACCTTC. This gives the protein CATSRGNRVSGYTF.

The chain has TRBV6-1 and TRBJ1-1, with D possibly matching TRBD1 (5 bases). The CDR3 is 13 residues long. Trimming left V 8 bases short and J 2 bases short, with 12 bases between. Looked up from germline, CDR1 is MNHNS and CDR2 is SASEGT. CDR3 amino acids: CASGWRGNTEAFF. As DNA, the CDR3 is TGTGCCAGCGGCTGGAGGGGTAACACTGAAGCTTTCTTT.

This clone was detected a few times. The V gene is TRBV11-2, the J gene TRBJ1-2; D remains unclear. The length of the CDR3 is 14 residues. Trimming left V 1 base short and J 1 base short, with 7 bases between. CDR1 is SGHAT, CDR2 FQNNGV, per germline. The CDR3 reads CASSLGGVNYGYTF. As DNA, the CDR3 is TGTGCCAGCAGCTTAGGCGGGGTTAACTATGGCTACACCTTC.

V and J are TRBV9 and TRBJ2-2, with 10 bases that match TRBD2. Looked up from germline, CDR1 is SGDLS and CDR2 is YYNGEE. The CDR3 is 16 residues long. J lost 4 bases, V lost 0 bases, and 3 bases had no gene match. As DNA, the CDR3 is TGTGCCAGCAGCGTAGGGGGGACTAGCGCCACCGGGGAGCTGTTTTTT. Translation: CASSVGGTSATGELFF.

To note about this clone: Other DNA sequences in this sample translate to the same CDR3. The chain recombines TRBV5-1 with TRBJ2-7; 9 nucleotides agree with TRBD1. Germline loops: CDR1 SGHRS, CDR2 YFSETQ. This CDR3 spans 14 amino acids. V lost 4 bases, J lost 2 bases, and 4 bases stayed unmatched. CDR3 sequence: CASSTRTGAYEQYF. CDR3 bases: TGCGCCAGCAGCACGAGGACAGGGGCCTACGAGCAGTACTTC. The variable domain in full, completed from reference TRBV5-1 and TRBJ2-7, reads KAGVTQTPRYLIKTRGQQVTLSCSPISGHRSVSWYQQTPGQGLQFLFEYFSETQRNKGNFPGRFSGRQFSNSRSEMNVSTLELGDSALYLCASSTRTGAYEQYFGPGTRLTVT.

This clone came up once. The chain employs TRBV25-1 and TRBJ1-3, with D maybe TRBD1 (6 bases). Germline V CDR1 and CDR2: MGHDK, SYGVNS. Trimming cost V 3 bases and J 3 bases, with 12 bases left between them. This CDR3 has 15 amino acids. The CDR3 region is CASSEGGAFGNTIYF. The CDR3 nucleotides read TGTGCCAGCAGTGAGGGGGGGGCGTTTGGAAACACCATATATTTT.

The V gene is TRBV27, the J gene TRBJ2-1; D is ambiguous. Trimming stripped 2 bases from V and 3 bases from J, with 11 bases between. The CDR3 sequence is 15 residues long. Germline CDR1 and CDR2: MNHEY and SMNVEV (reference sequence). CDR3 amino acids: CASSLKWRNYNEQFF. CDR3 sequence (DNA): TGTGCCAGCAGTTTAAAGTGGCGGAACTACAATGAGCAGTTCTTC.

The sample holds a few counts of this clone. V gene TRBV7-2 combines with J gene TRBJ2-2, with 7 bases identical to TRBD2. The length of the CDR3 is 15 residues. V lost 5 bases to trimming and J lost 5 bases; unmatched junction nucleotides: 8. Germline CDR1 and CDR2: SGHTA and FQGNSA. In DNA, the CDR3 is TGTGCCAGCAGCCCGGGCGGGGGTAGTACCGGGGAGCTGTTTTTT. The encoded protein is CASSPGGGSTGELFF.

J is TRBJ1-1 and V is TRBV10-3, with D possibly matching TRBD1 (6 bases). Germline V gene data show CDR1 as ENHRY and CDR2 as SYGVKD. Trimming removed 0 bases at V and 1 base at J, with 15 bases between. The CDR3 loop spans 17 amino acids. Written as DNA, the CDR3 is TGTGCCATCAGTGAGTCGTGGACGGACAGTTCGAACACTGAAGCTTTCTTT. Protein: CAISESWTDSSNTEAFF.

The chain carries TRBV18 and TRBJ2-2; D perhaps matches TRBD2 (5 bases). The germline gives CDR1 KGHSH, CDR2 LQKENI. The CDR3 covers 16 residues. V lost 0 bases and J lost 3, with 11 bases in between. Written as DNA, the CDR3 is TGTGCCAGCTCACCACCCGGACTCCGTGACACCGGGGAGCTGTTTTTT. This sequence encodes CASSPPGLRDTGELFF. Based on the CDR3 plus reference TRBV18 and TRBJ2-2, the full variable domain is NAGVMQNPRHLVRRRGQEARLRCSPMKGHSHVYWYRQLPEEGLKFMVYLQKENIIDESGMPKERFSAEFPKEGPSILRIQQVVRGDSAAYFCASSPPGLRDTGELFFGEGSRLTVL.

The chain's CDR3 is CASSLGGDTEAFF. CDR3 nucleotides: TGTGCCAGCAGCTTGGGAGGGGACACTGAAGCTTTCTTT. This chain links TRBV7-9 with TRBJ1-1; the D gene is possibly TRBD1 (5 bases). CDR3 length equals 13 residues. Germline CDR1 reads SEHNR; CDR2 reads FQNEAQ (reference sequence). The V gene lost 3 bases and the J gene lost 3 bases, with 8 bases spanning the gap. The full variable domain, in which reference TRBV7-9 and TRBJ1-1 provide the parts outside the CDR3, is DTGVSQNPRHKITKRGQNVTFRCDPISEHNRLYWYRQTLGQGPEFLTYFQNEAQLEKSRLLSDRFSAERPKGSFSTLEIQRTEQGDSAMYLCASSLGGDTEAFFGQGTRLTVV.

This chain connects TRBV18 to TRBJ2-2; D unclear. Germline CDR1 reads KGHSH; CDR2 reads LQKENI. The V end was cut by 5 bases, the J end by 2 bases, with 9 bases between. CDR3 length: 14 amino acids. The DNA for the CDR3 is TGTGCCAGCTCATCAGACACAAACACCGGGGAGCTGTTTTTT. This codes for CASSSDTNTGELFF.

The genes are TRBV9 and TRBJ2-3, with 7 bases aligning to TRBD2. Germline CDR1 is SGDLS and CDR2 is YYNGEE. CDR3 size: 14 residues. J gave up 1 base and V 1 base, and 0 bases lay outside the gene matches. The CDR3 DNA reads TGTGCCAGCAGCGTAAGCGGGGGCACAGATACGCAGTATTTT. Residues: CASSVSGGTDTQYF.

The V gene is TRBV5-4, the J gene TRBJ1-6, with 7 bases that match TRBD1. The CDR3 has 15 residues. CDR1 and CDR2 from the germline V gene are SGHNT and YYREEE (reference sequence). Trimming took 4 bases from V and 5 from J; bases not matched to a gene: 6. The CDR3 region is CASSTQGVNNSPLHF. The CDR3 DNA is TGTGCCAGCAGCACCCAGGGGGTTAATAATTCACCCCTCCACTTT.

This clone has a handful of counts. V usage is TRBV29-1 and J usage is TRBJ2-5, with TRBD2 matching 7 bases. There are 16 residues in the CDR3. Per germline, CDR1 SQVTM and CDR2 ANQGSEA. V lost 5 bases, J lost 1 base, and 13 bases stayed unmatched. Here the CDR3 reads CSVPTPSGASQETQYF. The CDR3 DNA follows: TGCAGCGTTCCCACCCCAAGCGGGGCGTCCCAAGAGACCCAGTACTTC.

This clone has only a few counts. This chain uses TRBV5-1 with TRBJ2-3, with 10 bases identical to TRBD2. V lost 4 bases and J lost 0; bases outside the gene matches: 8. The germline V gene encodes CDR1 SGHRS and CDR2 YFSETQ. CDR3 size: 17 residues. Here the CDR3 DNA reads TGCGCCAGCAGCCTCAGCCTAGCGGGGGAGAGCACAGATACGCAGTATTTT. This encodes CASSLSLAGESTDTQYF.